A selection of T cell receptor beta chains follows, all from one sample in a study of preoperative IRX-2 immunotherapy in early breast cancer. Profiled with immunoSEQ multiplex PCR; TCRdb holds only in-frame clones, not every one. This table holds around 60,000 clones, around 94% found once. Sample acquisition took place from a patient treated with IRX-2 immunotherapy. The receptors come from a human donor with breast cancer. Both conserved end residues are part of each CDR3. A D gene is named only where the DNA matches it firmly. A row's size may be missing; if present it is once, few, many or a size class.

abundance: once
d_gene: -
v_gene: TRBV9
j_gene: TRBJ1-2
len: 13
CDR3nt: TGTGCCAGCAGCCCCCAGACCGGCTATGGCTACACCTTC
CDR3aa: CASSPQTGYGYTF

abundance: once
d_gene: -
v_gene: TRBV7-3
j_gene: TRBJ2-1
len: 16
CDR3nt: TGTGCCAGCAGCTTAACGGCGCCGAGCTCCTACAATGAGCAGTTCTTC
CDR3aa: CASSLTAPSSYNEQFF

abundance: -
d_gene: -
v_gene: TRBV6-6
j_gene: TRBJ2-7
len: 16
CDR3nt: TGTGCCAGCAGTTACTCCTACTTCAGGGTCCCCTACGAGCAGTACTTC
CDR3aa: CASSYSYFRVPYEQYF

abundance: -
d_gene: TRBD1
v_gene: TRBV4-3
j_gene: TRBJ1-1
len: 16
CDR3nt: TGCGCCAGCAGCCGGAGTTTAGGGACAGGCGGCACTGAAGCTTTCTTT
CDR3aa: CASSRSLGTGGTEAFF

abundance: -
d_gene: -
v_gene: TRBV7-8
j_gene: TRBJ1-2
len: 19
CDR3nt: TGTGCCAGCAGCTTAGAGGGGTGGGGCAGGGTGTCTTCTAACTATGGCTACACCTTC
CDR3aa: CASSLEGWGRVSSNYGYTF

abundance: -
d_gene: TRBD1
v_gene: TRBV28
j_gene: TRBJ2-7
len: 20
CDR3nt: TGTGCCAGCAGTTTTGGACAGGGGGTCTTCAGCCCGCCGGGTTCCTACGAGCAGTACTTC
CDR3aa: CASSFGQGVFSPPGSYEQYF

abundance: -
d_gene: -
v_gene: TRBV28
j_gene: TRBJ1-4
len: 11
CDR3nt: TGTGCCAGCAGGTTGTCAGAAAAACTGTTTTTT
CDR3aa: CASRLSEKLFF

abundance: -
d_gene: -
v_gene: TRBV11-2
j_gene: TRBJ2-3
len: 13
CDR3nt: TGTGCCAGCAGCTTAGGGTTGGCTCATACGCAGTATTTT
CDR3aa: CASSLGLAHTQYF

abundance: -
d_gene: -
v_gene: TRBV30
j_gene: TRBJ2-7
len: 12
CDR3nt: TGTGCCTGGAGTCGGGGCGCCTACGAGCAGTACTTC
CDR3aa: CAWSRGAYEQYF

abundance: -
d_gene: -
v_gene: TRBV5-1
j_gene: TRBJ2-7
len: 13
CDR3nt: TGCGCCAGCAGCGTAGGGCTACTTTACGAGCAGTACTTC
CDR3aa: CASSVGLLYEQYF

abundance: -
d_gene: TRBD1
v_gene: TRBV18
j_gene: TRBJ2-7
len: 16
CDR3nt: TGTGCCAGCTCACCACCTATTGCCCAGGGGGCGGGTGAGCAGTACTTC
CDR3aa: CASSPPIAQGAGEQYF

abundance: -
d_gene: -
v_gene: TRBV7-3
j_gene: TRBJ2-3
len: 14
CDR3nt: TGTGCCAGCAGCTTCACAGGTAGCACAGATACGCAGTATTTT
CDR3aa: CASSFTGSTDTQYF

abundance: once
d_gene: TRBD2
v_gene: TRBV27
j_gene: TRBJ2-7
len: 15
CDR3nt: TGTGCCAGCAGTTTATCGACTAGCGGGAGCTACGAGCAGTACTTC
CDR3aa: CASSLSTSGSYEQYF

abundance: -
d_gene: -
v_gene: TRBV7-8
j_gene: TRBJ1-2
len: 13
CDR3nt: TGTGCCAGCAGCTCAGGACCGCTTCGGGGCTACACCTTC
CDR3aa: CASSSGPLRGYTF

abundance: -
d_gene: TRBD2
v_gene: TRBV5-6
j_gene: TRBJ2-5
len: 15
CDR3nt: TGTGCCAGCAGCATGGGACTAGCGGTACAAGAGACCCAGTACTTC
CDR3aa: CASSMGLAVQETQYF

abundance: -
d_gene: -
v_gene: TRBV4-2
j_gene: TRBJ2-7
len: 15
CDR3nt: TGTGCCAGCAGCCAAGATGCCAGGGGGGCCTACGAGCAGTACTTC
CDR3aa: CASSQDARGAYEQYF

abundance: -
d_gene: TRBD1
v_gene: TRBV4-3
j_gene: TRBJ1-4
len: 17
CDR3nt: TGCGCCAGCAGCCAGGAGACCCGACAGGGAAGGAATGAAAAACTGTTTTTT
CDR3aa: CASSQETRQGRNEKLFF